One T cell receptor beta chain is described in this entry. Sequenced by immunoSEQ multiplex PCR; TCRdb stores in-frame clones only, minus some. Of 90,000 to 110,000 clones listed, about four fifths were seen once; the top ten hold around 13%. This record comes from a study of control samples from healthy donors and cancer patients. In germline, CDR1 is KGHSH, CDR2 LQKENI. The CDR3 has 14 amino acids. V dropped 3 bases and J dropped 2 bases, with 10 bases sitting between them. The source is a woman aged 50 to 65 in good health. Sequencing was done on a sample of blood. The chain combines TRBV18 with TRBJ2-5; D gene uncertain. The CDR3 spells CASSPLGSQETQYF. The DNA for the CDR3 is TGTGCCAGCTCACCGCTAGGGTCGCAAGAGACCCAGTACTTC.